This T cell receptor beta chain was identified in a study of shared clonotypes between healthy human individuals. The overall study: Donors consisted of two women and three men between 18 and 49.

About this clone itself: The antigen is not known.

Healthy HIV-negative adults with no recent acute infections or vaccinations were recruited as donors. J was trimmed by 9 bases and V by 4 bases; bases with no gene match: 5. Germline loops: CDR1 SNHLY, CDR2 FYNNEI. The length of the CDR3 is 12 residues. The study's findings and limits: In general, naive subsets displayed greater estimated richness than memory subsets did.

For each subset, genomic DNA was distributed in equal portions over several immunoSEQ plates. Here immunoSEQ multiplex PCR was the method, and the copy in TCRdb shows in-frame clones only, minus some. Here the sample spans about 380,000 clones, 90% to 97% being singletons. The chain recombines TRBV2 with TRBJ1-1; 7 bases are a match to TRBD1. The clonotype comes from a man aged 25-40 years in good health. Source material: memory CD8+ T cells sorted from blood. Sample subset: CD45RO+ cells pooled with CCR7-negative TemRA cells. As DNA, the CDR3 is TGTGCCAGCAGTGTCCCGACAGGGCAAGCTTTCTTT. Translation gives CASSVPTGQAFF.